The TCR beta chain described here comes from a study of shared clonotypes between healthy human individuals. A remark on this clone: Antigen unknown.

CDR1 SNHLY and CDR2 FYNNEI come from the germline V gene. V shed 7 bases, J shed 6 bases, and the junction held 6 bases outside the gene matches. The CDR3 loop spans 13 amino acids. Findings and caveats of the study: The naive CD4 repertoires of several donors were compared, and approximately 5.3% of clonotypes were shared.

The input for sorted-subset replicate PCRs was around 0.2 ug DNA, about 29,000 T cell genomes. Per the study methods: Junction-only immunoSEQ sequences carried no quality scores, so filtering differed. Only in-frame clones appear in the TCRdb table, and some are missing; sequencing was by immunoSEQ multiplex PCR. The V and J calls and the clone size are those of that table, but D and trimming were determined from the DNA. The repertoire holds about 1.5 million clones, roughly 96% seen once, with approximately 1.1% in the top ten. The specimen sequenced was naive CD4+ T cells sorted from blood. Subset described: CD45RA+ positively selected. The sequence derives from a man aged 30 to 39 in good health. The chain has TRBV2 and TRBJ2-3, with TRBD1 identical over 8 bases. This CDR3 reads CASMKQGADTQYF. The CDR3 nucleotides are TGTGCCAGCATGAAGCAGGGGGCTGATACGCAGTATTTT.